The following is a TCR beta chain sequence with its context. The data were taken from a study of Graves' ophthalmopathy and Graves' hyperthyroidism. RNA served as the template for amplifying TCR beta CDR3 regions. In the first round, RT-PCR was carried out with HTBI primers, and a multiplex PCR formed the second round. TCRdb reprocessed the multiplex PCR reads with MiXCR, giving one entry per CDR3 protein. Here the sample spans 300,000 to 400,000 distinct CDR3 sequences, 15% to 20% being singletons. A volume of 8.5 to 10 ml of fresh peripheral blood supplied the PBMCs. The TCR was taken from an adult man with Graves' ophthalmopathy. Input material: peripheral blood.

The CDR3 here is CASSPTGTESDQPQHF. The CDR3 DNA reads as TGTGCCAGTAGTCCGACCGGGACAGAAAGCGATCAGCCCCAGCATTTT. The rearrangement links TRBV19 to TRBJ1-5, with 7 positions matching TRBD1. Germline V gene lookup returns CDR1 LNHDA and CDR2 SQIVND (reference sequence). The V segment lost 5 bases and the J segment 5 bases; nucleotides outside the gene matches: 12. This CDR3 comprises 16 residues. The full variable domain, its missing parts supplied by reference TRBV19 and TRBJ1-5, is DGGITQSPKYLFRKEGQNVTLSCEQNLNHDAMYWYRQDPGQGLRLIYYSQIVNDFQKGDIAEGYSVSREKKESFPLTVTSAQKNPTAFYLCASSPTGTESDQPQHFGDGTRLSIL.